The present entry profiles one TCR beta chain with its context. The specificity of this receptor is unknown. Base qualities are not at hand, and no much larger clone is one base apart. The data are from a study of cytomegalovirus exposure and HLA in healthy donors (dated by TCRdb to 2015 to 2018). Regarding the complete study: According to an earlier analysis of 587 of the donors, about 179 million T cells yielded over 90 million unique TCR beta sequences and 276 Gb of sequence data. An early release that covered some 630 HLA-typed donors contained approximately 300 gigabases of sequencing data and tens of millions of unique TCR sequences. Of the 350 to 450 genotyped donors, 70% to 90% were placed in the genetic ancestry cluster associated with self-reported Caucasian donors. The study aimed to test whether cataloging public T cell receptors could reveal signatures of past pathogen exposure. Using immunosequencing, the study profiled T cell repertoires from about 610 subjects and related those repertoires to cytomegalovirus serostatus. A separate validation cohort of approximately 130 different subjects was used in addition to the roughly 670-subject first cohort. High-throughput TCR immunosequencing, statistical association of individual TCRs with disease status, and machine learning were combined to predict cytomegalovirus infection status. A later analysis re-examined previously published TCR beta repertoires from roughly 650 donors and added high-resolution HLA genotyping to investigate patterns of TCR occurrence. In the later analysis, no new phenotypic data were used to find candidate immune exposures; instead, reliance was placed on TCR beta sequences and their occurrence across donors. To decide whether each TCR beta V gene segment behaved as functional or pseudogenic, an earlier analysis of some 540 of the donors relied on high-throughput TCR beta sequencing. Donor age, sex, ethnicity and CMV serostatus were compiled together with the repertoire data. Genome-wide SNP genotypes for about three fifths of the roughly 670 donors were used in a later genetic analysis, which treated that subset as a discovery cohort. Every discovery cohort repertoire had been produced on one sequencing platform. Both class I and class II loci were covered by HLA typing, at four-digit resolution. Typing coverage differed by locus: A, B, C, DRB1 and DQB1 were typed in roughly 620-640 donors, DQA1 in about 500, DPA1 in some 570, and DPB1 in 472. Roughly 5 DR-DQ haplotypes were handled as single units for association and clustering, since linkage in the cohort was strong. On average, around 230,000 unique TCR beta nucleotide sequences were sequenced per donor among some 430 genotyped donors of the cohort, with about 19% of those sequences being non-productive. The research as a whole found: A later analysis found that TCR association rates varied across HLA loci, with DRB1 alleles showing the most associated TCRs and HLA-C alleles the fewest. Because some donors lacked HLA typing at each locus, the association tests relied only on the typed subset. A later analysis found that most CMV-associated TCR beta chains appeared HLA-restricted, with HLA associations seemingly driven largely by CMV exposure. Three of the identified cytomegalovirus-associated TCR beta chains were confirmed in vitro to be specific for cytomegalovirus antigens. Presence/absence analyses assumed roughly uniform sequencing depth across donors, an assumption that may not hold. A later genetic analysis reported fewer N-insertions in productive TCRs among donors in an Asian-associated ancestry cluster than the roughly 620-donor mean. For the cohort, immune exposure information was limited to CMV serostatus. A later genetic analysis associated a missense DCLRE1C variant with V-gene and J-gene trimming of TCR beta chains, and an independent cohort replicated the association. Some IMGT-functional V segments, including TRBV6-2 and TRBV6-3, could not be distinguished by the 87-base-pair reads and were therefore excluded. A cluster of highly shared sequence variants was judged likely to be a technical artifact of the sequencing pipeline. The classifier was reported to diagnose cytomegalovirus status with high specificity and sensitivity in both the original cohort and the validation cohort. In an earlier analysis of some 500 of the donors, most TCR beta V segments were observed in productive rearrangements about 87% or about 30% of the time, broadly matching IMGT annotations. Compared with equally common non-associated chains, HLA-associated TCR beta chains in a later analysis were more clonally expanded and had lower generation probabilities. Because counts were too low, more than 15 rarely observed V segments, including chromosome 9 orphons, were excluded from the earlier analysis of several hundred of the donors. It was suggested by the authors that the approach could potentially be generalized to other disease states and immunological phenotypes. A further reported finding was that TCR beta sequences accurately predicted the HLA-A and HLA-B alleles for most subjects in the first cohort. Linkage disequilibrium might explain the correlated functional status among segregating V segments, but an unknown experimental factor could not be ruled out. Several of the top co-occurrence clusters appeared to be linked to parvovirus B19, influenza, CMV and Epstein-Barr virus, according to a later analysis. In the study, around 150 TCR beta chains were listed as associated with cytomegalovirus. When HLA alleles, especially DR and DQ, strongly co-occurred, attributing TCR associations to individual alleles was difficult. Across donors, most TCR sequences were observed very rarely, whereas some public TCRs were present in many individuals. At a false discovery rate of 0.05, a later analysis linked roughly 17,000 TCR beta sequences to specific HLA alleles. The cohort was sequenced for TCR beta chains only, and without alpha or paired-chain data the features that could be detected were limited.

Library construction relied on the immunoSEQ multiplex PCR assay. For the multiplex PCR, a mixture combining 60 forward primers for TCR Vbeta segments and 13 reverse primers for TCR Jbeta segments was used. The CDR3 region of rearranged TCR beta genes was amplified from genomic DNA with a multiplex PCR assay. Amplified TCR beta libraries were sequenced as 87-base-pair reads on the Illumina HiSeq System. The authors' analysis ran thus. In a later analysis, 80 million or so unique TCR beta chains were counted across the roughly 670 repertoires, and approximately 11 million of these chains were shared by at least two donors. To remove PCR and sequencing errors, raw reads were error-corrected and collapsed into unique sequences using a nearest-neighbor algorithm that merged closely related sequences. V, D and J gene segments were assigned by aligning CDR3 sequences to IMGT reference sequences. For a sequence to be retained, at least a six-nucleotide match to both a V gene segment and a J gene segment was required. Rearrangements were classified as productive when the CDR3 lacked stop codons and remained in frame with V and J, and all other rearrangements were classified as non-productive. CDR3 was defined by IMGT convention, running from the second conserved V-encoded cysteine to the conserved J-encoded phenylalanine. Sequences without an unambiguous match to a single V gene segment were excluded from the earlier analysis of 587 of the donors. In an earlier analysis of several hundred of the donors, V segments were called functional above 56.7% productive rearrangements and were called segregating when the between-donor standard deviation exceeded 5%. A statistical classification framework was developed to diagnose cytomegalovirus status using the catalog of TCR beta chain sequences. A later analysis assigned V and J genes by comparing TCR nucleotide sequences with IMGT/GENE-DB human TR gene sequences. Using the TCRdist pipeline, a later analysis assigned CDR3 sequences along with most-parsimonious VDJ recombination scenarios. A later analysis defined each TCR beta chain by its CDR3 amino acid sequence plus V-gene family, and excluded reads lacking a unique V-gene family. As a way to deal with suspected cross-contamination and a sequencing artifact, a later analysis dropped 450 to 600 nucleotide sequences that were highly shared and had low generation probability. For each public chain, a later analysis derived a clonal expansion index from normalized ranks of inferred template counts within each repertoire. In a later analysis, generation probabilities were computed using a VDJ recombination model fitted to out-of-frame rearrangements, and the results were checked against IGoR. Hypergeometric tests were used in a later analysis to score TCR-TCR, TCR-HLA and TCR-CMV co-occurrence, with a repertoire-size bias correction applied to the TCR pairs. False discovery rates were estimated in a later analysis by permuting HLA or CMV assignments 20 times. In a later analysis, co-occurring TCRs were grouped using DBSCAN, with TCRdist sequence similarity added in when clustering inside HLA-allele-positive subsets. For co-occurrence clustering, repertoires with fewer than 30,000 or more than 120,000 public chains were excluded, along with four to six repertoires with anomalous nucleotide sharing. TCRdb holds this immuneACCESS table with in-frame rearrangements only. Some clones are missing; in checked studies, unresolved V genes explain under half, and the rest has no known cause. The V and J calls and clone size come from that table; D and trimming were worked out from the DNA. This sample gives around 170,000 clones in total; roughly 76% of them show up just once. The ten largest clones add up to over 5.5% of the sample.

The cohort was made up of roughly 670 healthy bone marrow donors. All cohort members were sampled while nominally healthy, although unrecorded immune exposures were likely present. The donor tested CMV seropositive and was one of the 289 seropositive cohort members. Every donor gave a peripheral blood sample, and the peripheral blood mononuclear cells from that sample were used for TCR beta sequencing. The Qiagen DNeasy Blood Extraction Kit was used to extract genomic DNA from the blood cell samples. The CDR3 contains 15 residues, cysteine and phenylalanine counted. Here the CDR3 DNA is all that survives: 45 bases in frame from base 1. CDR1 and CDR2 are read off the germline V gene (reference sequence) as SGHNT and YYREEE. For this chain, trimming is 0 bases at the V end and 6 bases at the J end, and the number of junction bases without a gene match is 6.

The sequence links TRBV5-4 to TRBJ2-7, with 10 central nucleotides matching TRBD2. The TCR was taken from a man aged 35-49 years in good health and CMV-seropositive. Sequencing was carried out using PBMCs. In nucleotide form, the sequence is TGTGCCAGCAGCTTGGCTAGCGGGGGACCCTCCGAGCAGTACTTC. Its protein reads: CASSLASGGPSEQYF. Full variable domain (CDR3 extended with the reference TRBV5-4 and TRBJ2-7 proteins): ETGVTQSPTHLIKTRGQQVTLRCSSQSGHNTVSWYQQALGQGPQFIFQYYREEENGRGNFPPRFSGLQFPNYSSELNVNALELDDSALYLCASSLASGGPSEQYFGPGTRLTVT.